This record looks at one TCR beta chain sequence and its context. Its antigen is unidentified. Germline V gene lookup returns CDR1 SGHRS and CDR2 YFSETQ. Trimming shortened V by 6 bases and J by 1 base, and 7 bases separated the two germline ends. This CDR3 is 12 amino acids long. TCRdb re-analysed the RT-PCR reads in MiXCR, keeping a single row per CDR3 protein. The sample yields hundreds of thousands of distinct CDR3 sequences, less than 15% seen once. These data are taken from a study of response to subunit inactivated influenza vaccine. General study points: Researchers suggested that each seasonal influenza vaccination recruits few new T cells.

The sequence came from a man aged 50 to 60 who received an inactivated influenza vaccine. Sequenced material: PBMCs from blood, taken around two weeks before vaccination. The chain uses TRBV5-1 and TRBJ1-1; D may be TRBD1 (5 bases). The CDR3 nucleotides are TGCGCCAGCAAGCAGGGGAACACTGAAGCTTTCTTT. Its translation: CASKQGNTEAFF.